This TCR beta chain was identified in a study of blood T cell repertoires in COVID-19. Study details: Samples of COVID-19 (acute and convalescent) were obtained from the United States, Italy and Spain. The analysed material was cDNA or gDNA that came from T cells, B-cell-depleted T cells, or PBMCs.

The CDR3 extends over 18 amino acids. Germline V gene sequence: CDR1 SGHAT, CDR2 FQNNGV. Trimming cost V 0 bases and J 2 bases, with 18 bases left between them. As processed by the authors: Using reference gene primer amplification, nucleated cell counts were estimated. The repertoire was sequenced with immunoSEQ multiplex PCR; TCRdb's copy has only in-frame clones and lacks some. The DNA gave D and trimming, while V, J and clone size come from that table. Among tens of thousands of clones, about 84% were seen once, and the ten largest hold 25%. The sequence came from a man older than 75 with active or convalescent COVID-19. The chain is built from TRBV11-2 and TRBJ2-3; D remains ambiguous. Source material: peripheral blood. Written as DNA, the CDR3 is TGTGCCAGCAGCTTAGATCTTCCGCAGACTGCTAACACAGATACGCAGTATTTT. Its protein is CASSLDLPQTANTDTQYF.